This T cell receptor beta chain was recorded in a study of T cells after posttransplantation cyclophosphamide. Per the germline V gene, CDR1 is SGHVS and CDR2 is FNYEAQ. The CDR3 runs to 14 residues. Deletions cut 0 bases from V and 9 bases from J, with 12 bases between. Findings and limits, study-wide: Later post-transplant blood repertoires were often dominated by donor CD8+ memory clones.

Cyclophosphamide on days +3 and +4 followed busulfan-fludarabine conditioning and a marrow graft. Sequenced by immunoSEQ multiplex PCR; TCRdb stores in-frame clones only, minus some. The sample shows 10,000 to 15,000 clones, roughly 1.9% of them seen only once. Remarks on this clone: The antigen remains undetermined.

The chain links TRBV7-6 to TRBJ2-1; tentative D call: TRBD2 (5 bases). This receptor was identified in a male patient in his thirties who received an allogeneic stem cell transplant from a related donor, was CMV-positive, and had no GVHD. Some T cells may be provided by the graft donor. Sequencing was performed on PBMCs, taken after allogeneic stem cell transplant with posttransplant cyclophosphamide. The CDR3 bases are TGTGCCAGCAGCTTAGCGCAATTCGCGGGTGAGCAGTTCTTC. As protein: CASSLAQFAGEQFF. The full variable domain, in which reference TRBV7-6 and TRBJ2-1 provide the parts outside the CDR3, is GAGVSQSPRYKVTKRGQDVALRCDPISGHVSLYWYRQALGQGPEFLTYFNYEAQQDKSGLPNDRFSAERPEGSISTLTIQRTEQRDSAMYRCASSLAQFAGEQFFGPGTRLTVL.